This T cell receptor (beta chain) came from a study of T-cell reconstitution after alpha-beta-depleted transplantation in children. This sample's TCRbeta library carried unique molecular identifier barcodes. TCRdb redid the calling of the PCR reads with MiXCR, one entry per CDR3 protein. This sample carries 190,000 or so distinct CDR3 sequences, roughly 7.5% of them seen once, and the ten largest clones take more than 2.5%. V was pared by 4 bases and J by 5 bases, with 7 bases of the junction left unmatched. The CDR3 is 15 residues long. CDR1 SGHRS and CDR2 YFSETQ come from the germline V gene. To note about this clonotype: A read error is possible here, since a much larger clone lies one base away.

The sequencing here drew on PBMCs from the stem cell graft donor, taken from the stem cell graft. The receptor comes from a human donor who donated a stem cell graft to a child with Wiskott-Aldrich syndrome. The chain recombines TRBV5-1 with TRBJ2-3; 10 bases line up with TRBD1. In nucleotides, the CDR3 is TGCGCCAGCAGCAACGGACAGGGGGGGATAGATACGCAGTATTTT. Its protein is CASSNGQGGIDTQYF.